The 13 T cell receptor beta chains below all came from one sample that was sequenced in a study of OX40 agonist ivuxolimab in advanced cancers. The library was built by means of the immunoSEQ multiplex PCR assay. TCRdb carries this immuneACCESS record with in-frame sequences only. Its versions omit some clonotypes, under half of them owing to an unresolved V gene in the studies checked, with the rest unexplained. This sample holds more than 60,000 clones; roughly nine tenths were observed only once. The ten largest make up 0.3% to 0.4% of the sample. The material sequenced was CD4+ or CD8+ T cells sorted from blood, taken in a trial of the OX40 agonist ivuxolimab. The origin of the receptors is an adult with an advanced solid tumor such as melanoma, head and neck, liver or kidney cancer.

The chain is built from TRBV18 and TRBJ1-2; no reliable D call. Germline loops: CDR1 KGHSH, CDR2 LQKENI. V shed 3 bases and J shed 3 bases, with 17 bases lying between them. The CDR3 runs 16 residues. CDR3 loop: CASSPGLVEQHYGYTF. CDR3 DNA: TGTGCCAGCTCACCCGGACTGGTCGAACAGCACTATGGCTACACCTTC.

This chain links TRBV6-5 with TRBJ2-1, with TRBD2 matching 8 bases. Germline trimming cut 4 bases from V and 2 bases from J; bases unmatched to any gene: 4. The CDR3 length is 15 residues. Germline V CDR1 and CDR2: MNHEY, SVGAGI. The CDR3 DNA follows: TGTGCCAGCAGTTCCACTAGCGGACCCTACAATGAGCAGTTCTTC. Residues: CASSSTSGPYNEQFF.

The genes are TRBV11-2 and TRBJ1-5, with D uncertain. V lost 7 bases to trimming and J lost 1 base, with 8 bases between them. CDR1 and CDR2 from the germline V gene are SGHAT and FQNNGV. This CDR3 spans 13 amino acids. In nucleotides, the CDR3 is TGTGCCAGCACCAATCTAAGCAATCAGCCCCAGCATTTT. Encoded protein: CASTNLSNQPQHF.

CDR3 loop: CASSLFGTGNSFGTEAFF. In DNA form, the CDR3 reads TGTGCCAGCAGTTTATTCGGGACAGGTAATTCTTTTGGGACTGAAGCTTTCTTT. This rearrangement joins TRBV27 to TRBJ1-1, with 8 bases identical to TRBD1. Unmatched junction bases numbered 15, after V lost 1 base and J lost 5 bases. The CDR3 covers 18 residues. Germline values: CDR1 MNHEY, CDR2 SMNVEV (reference sequence).

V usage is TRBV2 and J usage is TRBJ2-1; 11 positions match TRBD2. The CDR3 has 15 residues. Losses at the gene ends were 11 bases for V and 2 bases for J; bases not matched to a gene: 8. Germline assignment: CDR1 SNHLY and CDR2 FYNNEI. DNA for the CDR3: TGTGCCGGCACTCCGGGACTAGCGGCCTACAATGAGCAGTTCTTC. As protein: CAGTPGLAAYNEQFF.

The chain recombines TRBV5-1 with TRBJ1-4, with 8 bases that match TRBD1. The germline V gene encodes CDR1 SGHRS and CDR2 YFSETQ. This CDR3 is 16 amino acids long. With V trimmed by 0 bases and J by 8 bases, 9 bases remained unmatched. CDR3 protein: CASSLVLPGGEEKLFF. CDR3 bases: TGCGCCAGCAGCTTGGTTCTCCCAGGGGGCGAAGAAAAACTGTTTTTT. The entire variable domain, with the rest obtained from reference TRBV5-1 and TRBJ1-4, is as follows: KAGVTQTPRYLIKTRGQQVTLSCSPISGHRSVSWYQQTPGQGLQFLFEYFSETQRNKGNFPGRFSGRQFSNSRSEMNVSTLELGDSALYLCASSLVLPGGEEKLFFGSGTQLSVL.

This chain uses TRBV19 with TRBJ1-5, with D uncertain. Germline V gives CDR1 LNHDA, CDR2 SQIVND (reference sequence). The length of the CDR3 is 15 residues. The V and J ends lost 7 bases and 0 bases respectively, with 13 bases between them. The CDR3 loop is CASTPGSFSNQPQHF. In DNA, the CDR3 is TGTGCCAGTACCCCCGGCAGTTTTAGCAATCAGCCCCAGCATTTT.

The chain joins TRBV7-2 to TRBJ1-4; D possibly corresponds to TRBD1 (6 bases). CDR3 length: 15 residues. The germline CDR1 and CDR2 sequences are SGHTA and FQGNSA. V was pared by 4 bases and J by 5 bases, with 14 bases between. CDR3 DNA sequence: TGTGCCAGCAGCTCCCAGACAGGACTCAATGAAAAACTGTTTTTT. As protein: CASSSQTGLNEKLFF.

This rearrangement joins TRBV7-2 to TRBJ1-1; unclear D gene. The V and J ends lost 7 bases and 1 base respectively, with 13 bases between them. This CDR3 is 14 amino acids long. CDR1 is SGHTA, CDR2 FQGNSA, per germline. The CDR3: CASIQTHGNTEAFF. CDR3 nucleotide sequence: TGTGCCAGCATCCAAACCCACGGGAACACTGAAGCTTTCTTT.

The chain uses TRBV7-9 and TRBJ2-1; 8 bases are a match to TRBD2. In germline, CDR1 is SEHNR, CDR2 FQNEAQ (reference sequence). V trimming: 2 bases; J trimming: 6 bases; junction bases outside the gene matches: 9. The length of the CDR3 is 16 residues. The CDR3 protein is CASSLSSSSGLNEQFF. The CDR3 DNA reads TGTGCCAGCAGCTTAAGTTCGTCTAGCGGGCTCAATGAGCAGTTCTTC.

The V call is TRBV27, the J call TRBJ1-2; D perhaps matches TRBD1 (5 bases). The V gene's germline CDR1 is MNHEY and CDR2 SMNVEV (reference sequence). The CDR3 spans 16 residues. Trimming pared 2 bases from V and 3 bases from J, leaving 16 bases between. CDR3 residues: CASSLNRAVGHYGYTF. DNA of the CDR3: TGTGCCAGCAGTTTAAATAGGGCAGTGGGACACTATGGCTACACCTTC.

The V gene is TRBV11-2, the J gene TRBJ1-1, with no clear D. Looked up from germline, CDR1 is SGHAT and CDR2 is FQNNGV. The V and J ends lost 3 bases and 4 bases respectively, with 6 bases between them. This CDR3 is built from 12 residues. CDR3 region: CASSFARTEAFF. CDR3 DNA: TGTGCCAGCAGCTTCGCTCGCACTGAAGCTTTCTTT.

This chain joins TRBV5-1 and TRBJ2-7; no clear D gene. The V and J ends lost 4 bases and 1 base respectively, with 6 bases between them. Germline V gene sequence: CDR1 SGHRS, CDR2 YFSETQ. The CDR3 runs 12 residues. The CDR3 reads CASSPDSYEQYF. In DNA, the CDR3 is TGCGCCAGCAGCCCCGATTCCTACGAGCAGTACTTC.